The following is a T cell receptor (beta chain) sequence with its context. The germline gene is not matched at one end of the junction; a read error may be the cause. This sample is drawn from a study of CD4 and CD8 cells across lung adenocarcinoma regions. TCRdb re-called the PCR reads with MiXCR, one entry per CDR3 protein. The repertoire includes tens of thousands of distinct CDR3 sequences, 40% to 65% of them detected once, and about 20% sits in the top ten. The CDR3 extends over 10 amino acids. Germline CDR1 MNHGY, CDR2 SAAAGT. The sample was CD4+ T cells from the center of a lung tumor. The sequence came from a male donor with lung adenocarcinoma. The CD4 and CD8 labels of this study may be unreliable. The chain couples TRBV6-8 to TRBJ2-3; D is unresolved. Here the CDR3 reads CASSTERLFF. The CDR3 DNA reads as TGTGCCAGCAGTACAGAGAGACTGTTTTTC.